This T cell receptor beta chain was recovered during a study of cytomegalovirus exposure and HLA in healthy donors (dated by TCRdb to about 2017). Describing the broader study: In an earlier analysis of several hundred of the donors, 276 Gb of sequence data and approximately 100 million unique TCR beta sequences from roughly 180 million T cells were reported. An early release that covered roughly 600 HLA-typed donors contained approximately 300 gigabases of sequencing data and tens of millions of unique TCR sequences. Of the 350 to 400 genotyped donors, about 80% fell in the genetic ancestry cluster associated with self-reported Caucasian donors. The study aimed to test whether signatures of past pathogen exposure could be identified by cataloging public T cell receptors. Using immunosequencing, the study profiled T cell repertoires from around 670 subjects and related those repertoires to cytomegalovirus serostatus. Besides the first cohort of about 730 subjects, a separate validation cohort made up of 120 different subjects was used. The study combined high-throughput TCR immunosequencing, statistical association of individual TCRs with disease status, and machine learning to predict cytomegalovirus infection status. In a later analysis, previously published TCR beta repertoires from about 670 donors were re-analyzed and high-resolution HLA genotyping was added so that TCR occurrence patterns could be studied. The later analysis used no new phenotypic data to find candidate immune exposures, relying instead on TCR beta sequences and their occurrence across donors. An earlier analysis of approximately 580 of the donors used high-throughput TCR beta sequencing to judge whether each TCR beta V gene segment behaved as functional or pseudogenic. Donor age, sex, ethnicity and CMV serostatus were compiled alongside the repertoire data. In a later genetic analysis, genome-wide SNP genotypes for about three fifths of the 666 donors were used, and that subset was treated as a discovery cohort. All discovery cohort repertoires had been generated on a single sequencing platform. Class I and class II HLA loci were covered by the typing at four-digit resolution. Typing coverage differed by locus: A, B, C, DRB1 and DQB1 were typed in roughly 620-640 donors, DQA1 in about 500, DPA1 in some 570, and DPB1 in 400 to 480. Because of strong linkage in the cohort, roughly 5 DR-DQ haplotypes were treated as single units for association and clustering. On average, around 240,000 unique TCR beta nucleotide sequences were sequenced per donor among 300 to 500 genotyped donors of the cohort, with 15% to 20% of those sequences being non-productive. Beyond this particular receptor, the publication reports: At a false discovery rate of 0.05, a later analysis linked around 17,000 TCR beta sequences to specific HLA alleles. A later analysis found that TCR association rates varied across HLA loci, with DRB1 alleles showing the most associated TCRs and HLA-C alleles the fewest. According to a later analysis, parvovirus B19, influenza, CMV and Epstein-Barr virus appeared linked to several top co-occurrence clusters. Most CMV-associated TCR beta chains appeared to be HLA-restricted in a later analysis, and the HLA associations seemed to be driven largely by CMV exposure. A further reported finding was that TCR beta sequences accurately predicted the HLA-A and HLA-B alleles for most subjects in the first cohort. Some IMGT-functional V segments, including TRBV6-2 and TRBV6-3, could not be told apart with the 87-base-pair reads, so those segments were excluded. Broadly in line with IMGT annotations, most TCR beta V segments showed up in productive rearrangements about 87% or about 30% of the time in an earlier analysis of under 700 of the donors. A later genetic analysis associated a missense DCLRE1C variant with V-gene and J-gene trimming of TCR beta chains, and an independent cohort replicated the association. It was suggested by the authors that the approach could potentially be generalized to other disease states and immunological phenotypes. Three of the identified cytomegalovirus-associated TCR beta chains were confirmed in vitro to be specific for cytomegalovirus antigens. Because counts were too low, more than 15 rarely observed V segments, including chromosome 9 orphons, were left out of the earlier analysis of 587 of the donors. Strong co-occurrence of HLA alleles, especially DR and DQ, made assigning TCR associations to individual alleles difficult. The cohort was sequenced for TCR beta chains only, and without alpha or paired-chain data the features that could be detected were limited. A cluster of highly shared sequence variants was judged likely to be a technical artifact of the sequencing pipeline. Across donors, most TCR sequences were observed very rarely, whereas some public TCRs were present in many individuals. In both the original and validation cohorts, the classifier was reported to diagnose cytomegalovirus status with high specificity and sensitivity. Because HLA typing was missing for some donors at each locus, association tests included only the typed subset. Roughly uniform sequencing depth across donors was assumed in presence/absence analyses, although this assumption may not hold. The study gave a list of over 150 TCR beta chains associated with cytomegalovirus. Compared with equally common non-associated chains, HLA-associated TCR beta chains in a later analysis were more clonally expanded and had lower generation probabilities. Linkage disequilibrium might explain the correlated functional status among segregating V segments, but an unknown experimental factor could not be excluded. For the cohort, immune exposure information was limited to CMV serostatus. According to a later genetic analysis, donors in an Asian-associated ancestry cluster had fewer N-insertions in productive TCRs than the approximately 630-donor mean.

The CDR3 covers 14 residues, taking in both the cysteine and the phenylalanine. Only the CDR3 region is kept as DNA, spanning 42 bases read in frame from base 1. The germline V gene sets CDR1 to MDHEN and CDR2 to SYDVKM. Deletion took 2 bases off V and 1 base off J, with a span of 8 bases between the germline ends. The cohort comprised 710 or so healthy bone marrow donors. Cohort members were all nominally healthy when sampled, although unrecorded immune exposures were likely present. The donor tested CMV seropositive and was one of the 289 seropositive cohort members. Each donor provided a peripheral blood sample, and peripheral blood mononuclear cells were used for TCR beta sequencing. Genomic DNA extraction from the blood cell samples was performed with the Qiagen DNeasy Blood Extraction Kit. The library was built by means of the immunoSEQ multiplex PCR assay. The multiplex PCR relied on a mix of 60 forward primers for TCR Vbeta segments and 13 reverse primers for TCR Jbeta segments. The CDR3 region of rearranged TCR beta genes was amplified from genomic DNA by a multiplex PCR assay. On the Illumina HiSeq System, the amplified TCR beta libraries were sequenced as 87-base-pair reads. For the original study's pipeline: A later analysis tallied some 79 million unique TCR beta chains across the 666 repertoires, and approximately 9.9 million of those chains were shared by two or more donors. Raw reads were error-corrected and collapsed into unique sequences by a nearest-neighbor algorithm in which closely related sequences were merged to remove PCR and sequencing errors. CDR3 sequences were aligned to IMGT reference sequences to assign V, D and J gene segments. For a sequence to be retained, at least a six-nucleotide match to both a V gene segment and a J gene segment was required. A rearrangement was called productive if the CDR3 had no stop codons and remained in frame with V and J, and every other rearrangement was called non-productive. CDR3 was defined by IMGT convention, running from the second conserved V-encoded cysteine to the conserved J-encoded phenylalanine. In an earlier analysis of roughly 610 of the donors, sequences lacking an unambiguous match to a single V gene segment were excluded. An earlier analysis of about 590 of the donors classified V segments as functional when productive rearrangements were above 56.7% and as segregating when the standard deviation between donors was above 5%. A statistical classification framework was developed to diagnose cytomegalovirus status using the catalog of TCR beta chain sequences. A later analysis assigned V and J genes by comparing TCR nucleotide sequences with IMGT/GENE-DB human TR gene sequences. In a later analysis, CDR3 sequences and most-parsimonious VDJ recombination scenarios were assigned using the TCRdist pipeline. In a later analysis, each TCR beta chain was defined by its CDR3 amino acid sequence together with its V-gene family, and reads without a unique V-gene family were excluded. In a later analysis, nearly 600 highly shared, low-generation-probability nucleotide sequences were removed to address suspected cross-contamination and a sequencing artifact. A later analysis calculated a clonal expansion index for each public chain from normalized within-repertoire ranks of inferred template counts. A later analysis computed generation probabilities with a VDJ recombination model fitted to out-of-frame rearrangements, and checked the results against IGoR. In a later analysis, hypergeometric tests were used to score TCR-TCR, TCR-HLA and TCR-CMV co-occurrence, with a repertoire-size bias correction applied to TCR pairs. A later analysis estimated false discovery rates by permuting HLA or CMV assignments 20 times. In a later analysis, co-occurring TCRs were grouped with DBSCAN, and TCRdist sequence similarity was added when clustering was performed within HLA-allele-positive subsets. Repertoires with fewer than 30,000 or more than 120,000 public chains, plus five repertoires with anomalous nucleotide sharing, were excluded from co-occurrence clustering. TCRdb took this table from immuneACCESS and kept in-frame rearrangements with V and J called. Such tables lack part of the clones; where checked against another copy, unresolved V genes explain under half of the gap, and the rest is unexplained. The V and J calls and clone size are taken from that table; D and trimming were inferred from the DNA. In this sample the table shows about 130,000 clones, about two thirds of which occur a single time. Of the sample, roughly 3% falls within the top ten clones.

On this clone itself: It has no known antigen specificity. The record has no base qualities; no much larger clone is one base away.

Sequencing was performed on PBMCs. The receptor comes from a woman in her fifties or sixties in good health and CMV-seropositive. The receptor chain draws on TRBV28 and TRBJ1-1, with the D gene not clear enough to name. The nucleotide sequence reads TGTGCCAGCAGTTTAGGGCAGAGGAACACTGAAGCTTTCTTT. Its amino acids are CASSLGQRNTEAFF.